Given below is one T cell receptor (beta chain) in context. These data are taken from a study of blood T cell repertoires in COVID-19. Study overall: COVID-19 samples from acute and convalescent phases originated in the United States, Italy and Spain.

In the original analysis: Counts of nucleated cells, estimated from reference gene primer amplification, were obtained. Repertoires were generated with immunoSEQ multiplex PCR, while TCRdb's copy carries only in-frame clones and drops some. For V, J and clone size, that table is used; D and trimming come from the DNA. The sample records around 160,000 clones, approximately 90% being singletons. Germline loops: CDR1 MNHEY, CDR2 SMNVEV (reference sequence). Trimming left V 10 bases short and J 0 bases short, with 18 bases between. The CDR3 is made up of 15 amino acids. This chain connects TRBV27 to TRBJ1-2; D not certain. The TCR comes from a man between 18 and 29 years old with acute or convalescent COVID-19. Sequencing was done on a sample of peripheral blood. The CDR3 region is CATAVYYGANYGYTF. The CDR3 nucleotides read TGTGCCACAGCAGTTTATTACGGGGCTAACTATGGCTACACCTTC.